One sample yielded the 11 T cell receptor beta chains listed below, sequenced in a study of glioma-infiltrating T cells after dendritic cell vaccination. Sequencing was performed with immunoSEQ multiplex PCR; in TCRdb, only in-frame clones are kept and a portion is missing. Here the sample spans tens of thousands of clones, about 85% being singletons. Sequencing used blood, obtained before dendritic cell vaccination. These receptors were collected from a human donor with glioblastoma.

V gene TRBV2 combines with J gene TRBJ1-5; D not certain. V dropped 4 bases and J dropped 1 base, with 8 bases sitting between them. Germline V gives CDR1 SNHLY, CDR2 FYNNEI. The CDR3 sequence is 14 residues long. The CDR3 coding sequence is TGTGCCAGCAGTGGAAGCAAAAGCAATCAGCCCCAGCATTTT. It is translated as CASSGSKSNQPQHF.

The chain uses TRBV5-6 and TRBJ2-4; D may be TRBD2 (6 bases). V was cut by 4 bases and J by 7 bases, with 15 bases left in between. CDR1 is SGHDT, CDR2 YYEEEE, per germline. The CDR3 runs to 14 residues. The CDR3 nucleotides are TGTGCCAGCAGCCTCCGGGCGGGGTTGAACATTCAGTACTTC. The encoded protein is CASSLRAGLNIQYF.

This chain connects TRBV5-1 to TRBJ2-5, with 7 bases that match TRBD2. V was pared by 0 bases and J by 2 bases, with 4 bases of the junction left unmatched. The CDR3 has 15 amino acids. The germline V gene has CDR1 SGHRS and CDR2 YFSETQ. CDR3 in amino acids: CASSLEPGLQETQYF. In DNA, the CDR3 is TGCGCCAGCAGCTTGGAACCGGGACTACAAGAGACCCAGTACTTC. The variable domain in full, with the rest retrieved from reference TRBV5-1 and TRBJ2-5, is KAGVTQTPRYLIKTRGQQVTLSCSPISGHRSVSWYQQTPGQGLQFLFEYFSETQRNKGNFPGRFSGRQFSNSRSEMNVSTLELGDSALYLCASSLEPGLQETQYFGPGTRLLVL.

This chain joins TRBV14 and TRBJ2-7; D possibly corresponds to TRBD1 (6 bases). V lost 4 bases to trimming and J lost 7 bases, with 17 bases between them. The CDR3 has 14 residues. Germline CDR1 and CDR2: SGHDN and FVKESK. In DNA form, the CDR3 reads TGTGCCAGCAGCCCCGAAGGGGGTGGAAGGGAGCAGTACTTC. It specifies CASSPEGGGREQYF.

The CDR3: CASSPPSVQGYEQYF. The CDR3 DNA reads TGTGCCAGCTCACCACCGAGTGTCCAGGGGTACGAGCAGTACTTC. This chain links TRBV18 with TRBJ2-7; D may be TRBD1 (6 bases). CDR3 size: 15 residues. Between the trimmed V and J ends, which lost 0 bases and 4 bases, there was a span of 13 bases. CDR1 and CDR2 (germline): KGHSH, LQKENI.

The J gene is TRBJ2-2, the V gene TRBV25-1; no reliable D call. The CDR3 runs to 14 residues. Germline-derived CDR1 and CDR2 are MGHDK and SYGVNS. With 8 bases removed from V and 0 bases from J, the gap between germline ends came to 10 bases. CDR3 region: CASQEEANTGELFF. The DNA of the CDR3 is TGTGCCAGCCAAGAGGAAGCGAACACCGGGGAGCTGTTTTTT.

The chain recombines TRBV4-1 with TRBJ1-2; no definite D call. The CDR3 is made up of 16 amino acids. V lost 0 bases, J lost 3 bases, and 14 bases lay in between. Germline V CDR1 and CDR2: MGHRA, YSYEKL. CDR3 amino acids: CASSQDQDTSYYGYTF. As DNA, the CDR3 is TGCGCCAGCAGCCAAGATCAAGACACGTCCTACTATGGCTACACCTTC.

The chain has TRBV27 and TRBJ2-7; a possible D gene is TRBD2 (6 bases). CDR1 MNHEY and CDR2 SMNVEV come from the germline V gene (reference sequence). V lost 8 bases, J lost 0 bases, and 17 bases lay in between. The CDR3 has 15 residues. The CDR3 coding sequence is TGTGCCAGCCGGGTCGGTAGCGGCATCTCCTACGAGCAGTACTTC. It codes for CASRVGSGISYEQYF.

The rearrangement links TRBV6-1 to TRBJ2-5; 7 nucleotides line up with TRBD1. The CDR3 has 13 amino acids. V was pared by 4 bases and J by 5 bases, with 4 bases of the junction left unmatched. Per the germline V gene, CDR1 is MNHNS and CDR2 is SASEGT. In DNA form, the CDR3 reads TGTGCCAGCAGTGCAGGGGGTTGGGAGACCCAGTACTTC. Amino acids: CASSAGGWETQYF.

This chain connects TRBV7-6 to TRBJ2-2, with TRBD2 matching 14 bases. Germline V gene data show CDR1 as SGHVS and CDR2 as FNYEAQ. The junction had 3 bases not matched to a gene; V was cut back by 5 bases and J by 1 base. The CDR3 length is 17 residues. Written as DNA, the CDR3 is TGTGCCAGCAGCCTAGGGACTAGCGGGGGGAACACCGGGGAGCTGTTTTTT. It yields the protein CASSLGTSGGNTGELFF.

V gene TRBV9 combines with J gene TRBJ2-3; D is undetermined. Trimming took off 3 bases at V and 0 bases at J, with 11 bases between the two ends. This CDR3 is built from 15 residues. Germline V gene sequence: CDR1 SGDLS, CDR2 YYNGEE. CDR3 region: CASSASTGSTDTQYF. The CDR3 DNA follows: TGTGCCAGCAGCGCCTCCACCGGTAGCACAGATACGCAGTATTTT.